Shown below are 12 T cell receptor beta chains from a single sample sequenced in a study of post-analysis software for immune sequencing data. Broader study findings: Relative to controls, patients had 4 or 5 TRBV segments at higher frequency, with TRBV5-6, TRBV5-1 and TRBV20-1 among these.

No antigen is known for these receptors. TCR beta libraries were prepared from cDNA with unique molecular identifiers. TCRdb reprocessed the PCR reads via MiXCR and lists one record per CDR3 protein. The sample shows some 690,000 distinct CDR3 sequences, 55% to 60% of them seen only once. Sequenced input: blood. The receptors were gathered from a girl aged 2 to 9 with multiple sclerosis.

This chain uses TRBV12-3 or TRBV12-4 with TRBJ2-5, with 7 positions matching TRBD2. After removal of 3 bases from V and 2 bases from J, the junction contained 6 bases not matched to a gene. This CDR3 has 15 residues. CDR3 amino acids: CASSFRVSGQETQYF. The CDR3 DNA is TGTGCCAGCAGTTTCCGAGTTAGCGGGCAAGAGACCCAGTACTTC.

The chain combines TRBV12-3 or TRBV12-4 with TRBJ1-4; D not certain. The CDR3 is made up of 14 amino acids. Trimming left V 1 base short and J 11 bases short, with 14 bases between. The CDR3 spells CASSLGSPRKKLFF. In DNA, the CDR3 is TGTGCCAGCAGTTTAGGGTCCCCAAGGAAGAAACTGTTTTTT.

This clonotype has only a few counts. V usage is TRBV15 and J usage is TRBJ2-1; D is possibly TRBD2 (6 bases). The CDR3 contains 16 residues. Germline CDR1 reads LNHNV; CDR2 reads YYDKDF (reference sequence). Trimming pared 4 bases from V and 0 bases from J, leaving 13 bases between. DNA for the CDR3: TGTGCCACCAGCATCGGCGGGGCCCCCTCCTACAATGAGCAGTTCTTC. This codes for CATSIGGAPSYNEQFF.

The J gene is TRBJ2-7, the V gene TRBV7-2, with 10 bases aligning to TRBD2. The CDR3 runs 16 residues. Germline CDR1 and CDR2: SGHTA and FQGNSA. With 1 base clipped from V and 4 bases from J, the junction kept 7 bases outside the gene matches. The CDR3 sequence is CASSLDGTSAPYEQYF. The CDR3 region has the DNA TGTGCCAGCAGCTTAGACGGGACTAGCGCACCTTACGAGCAGTACTTC.

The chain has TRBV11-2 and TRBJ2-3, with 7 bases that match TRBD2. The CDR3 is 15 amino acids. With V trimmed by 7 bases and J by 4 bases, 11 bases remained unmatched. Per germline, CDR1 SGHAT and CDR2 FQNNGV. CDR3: CASTPDGRLADTQYF. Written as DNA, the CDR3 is TGTGCCAGCACCCCGGACGGGAGGCTCGCAGATACGCAGTATTTT.

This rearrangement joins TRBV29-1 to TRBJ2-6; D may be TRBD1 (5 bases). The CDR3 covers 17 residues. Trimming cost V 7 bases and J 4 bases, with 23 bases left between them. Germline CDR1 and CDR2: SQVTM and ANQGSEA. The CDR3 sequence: CSAALRRDSMGANVLTF. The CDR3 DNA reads TGCAGCGCCGCCCTTCGCAGGGATTCCATGGGGGCCAACGTCCTGACTTTC. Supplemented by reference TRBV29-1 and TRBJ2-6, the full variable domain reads SAVISQKPSRDICQRGTSLTIQCQVDSQVTMMFWYRQQPGQSLTLIATANQGSEATYESGFVIDKFPISRPNLTFSTLTVSNMSPEDSSIYLCSAALRRDSMGANVLTFGAGSRLTVL.

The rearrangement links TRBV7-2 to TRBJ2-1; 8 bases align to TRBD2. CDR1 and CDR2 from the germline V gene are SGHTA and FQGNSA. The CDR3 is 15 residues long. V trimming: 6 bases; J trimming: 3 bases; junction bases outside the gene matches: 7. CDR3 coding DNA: TGTGCCAGCAGAGCCGGGACTAGTGGCTACAATGAGCAGTTCTTC. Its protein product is CASRAGTSGYNEQFF.

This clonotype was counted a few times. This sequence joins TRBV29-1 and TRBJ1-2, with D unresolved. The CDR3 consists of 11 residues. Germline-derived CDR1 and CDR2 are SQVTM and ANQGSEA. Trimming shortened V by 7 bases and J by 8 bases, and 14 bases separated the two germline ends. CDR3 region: CSGRRGNGYTF. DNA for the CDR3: TGCAGCGGCAGGCGAGGCAACGGCTACACCTTC.

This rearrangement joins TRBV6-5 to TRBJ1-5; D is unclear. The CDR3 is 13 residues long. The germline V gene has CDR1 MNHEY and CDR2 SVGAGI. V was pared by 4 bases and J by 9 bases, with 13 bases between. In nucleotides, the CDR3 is TGTGCCAGCAGTTCGACCTCAACGGGGCCCCAGCATTTT. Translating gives CASSSTSTGPQHF.

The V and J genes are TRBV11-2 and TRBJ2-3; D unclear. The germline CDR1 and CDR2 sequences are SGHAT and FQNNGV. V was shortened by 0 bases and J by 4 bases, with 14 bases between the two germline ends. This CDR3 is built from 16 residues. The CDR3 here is CASSLEISRRSDTQYF. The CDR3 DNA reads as TGTGCCAGCAGCTTAGAAATTAGTCGGCGATCAGATACGCAGTATTTT.

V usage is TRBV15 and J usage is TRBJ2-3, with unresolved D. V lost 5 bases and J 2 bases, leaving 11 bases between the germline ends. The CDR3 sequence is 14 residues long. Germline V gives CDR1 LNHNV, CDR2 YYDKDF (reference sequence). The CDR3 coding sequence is TGTGCCACCAGCCCCCTAGGCAACACAGATACGCAGTATTTT. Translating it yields CATSPLGNTDTQYF.

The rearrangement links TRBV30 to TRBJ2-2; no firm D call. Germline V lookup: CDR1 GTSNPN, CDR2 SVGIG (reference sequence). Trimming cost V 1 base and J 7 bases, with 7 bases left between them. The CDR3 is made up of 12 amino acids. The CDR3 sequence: CAWSGEVGELFF. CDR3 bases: TGTGCCTGGAGTGGCGAAGTCGGGGAGCTGTTTTTT.